Below are 10 T cell receptor beta chains sequenced from a single sample in a study of PD-L1 blockade in urothelial cancer. The data were produced by immunoSEQ multiplex PCR, yet TCRdb's version contains in-frame clones alone and is incomplete. Here the sample spans roughly 100,000 clones, over 75% being singletons. The sequenced sample was PBMCs, obtained around atezolizumab (anti-PD-L1) treatment. The source of these receptors is a man aged 45-65 years with urothelial cancer.

The rearrangement links TRBV7-3 to TRBJ2-2; 11 nucleotides agree with TRBD2. Germline CDR1 and CDR2: SGHTA and FQGTGA. V was pared by 5 bases and J by 5 bases, with 7 bases of the junction left unmatched. CDR3 length: 16 residues. As DNA, the CDR3 is TGTGCCAGCAGCAGACTTAGCGGGAGGGGGACCGGGGAGCTGTTTTTT. This sequence encodes CASSRLSGRGTGELFF.

The CDR3 DNA follows: TGTGCCAGCAGCTCGACAGGGAGTTCCTACGAGCAGTACTTC. This encodes CASSSTGSSYEQYF. The V call is TRBV13, the J call TRBJ2-7, with 7 bases fitting TRBD1. Unmatched junction bases numbered 4, after V lost 4 bases and J lost 1 base. The CDR3 loop spans 14 amino acids. The germline V gene encodes CDR1 PRHDT and CDR2 FYEKMQ (reference sequence).

In its sample, this clone was seen a few times. The J gene is TRBJ2-1, the V gene TRBV5-4; 8 nucleotides match TRBD1. CDR1 and CDR2 from the germline V gene are SGHNT and YYREEE (reference sequence). The CDR3 is 17 amino acids. J gave up 0 bases and V 3 bases, and 8 bases lay outside the gene matches. Here the CDR3 DNA reads TGTGCCAGCAGCTCGGGACAGGCTAGGAGCTCCTACAATGAGCAGTTCTTC. This gives the protein CASSSGQARSSYNEQFF.

This chain joins TRBV5-1 and TRBJ2-6; 10 positions match TRBD1. This CDR3 contains 16 residues. Losses at the gene ends were 4 bases for V and 1 base for J; bases not matched to a gene: 2. Germline-derived CDR1 and CDR2 are SGHRS and YFSETQ. The CDR3 coding sequence is TGCGCCAGCAGCCTGGACAGGGGGTCTGGGGCCAACGTCCTGACTTTC. Translated, it gives CASSLDRGSGANVLTF.

V usage is TRBV4-1 and J usage is TRBJ2-7; 9 bases are a match to TRBD1. The CDR3 is 15 amino acids. V trimming: 4 bases; J trimming: 7 bases; junction bases outside the gene matches: 11. Germline CDR1 is MGHRA and CDR2 is YSYEKL. The CDR3 spells CASSRTGTGLREQYF. CDR3 bases: TGCGCCAGCAGCCGGACCGGGACAGGGCTGAGGGAGCAGTACTTC.

This clone came up a few times. V is TRBV11-2 and J is TRBJ1-1; no definite D call. This CDR3 is built from 12 residues. V was pared by 2 bases and J by 6 bases, with 7 bases between. Germline V lookup: CDR1 SGHAT, CDR2 FQNNGV. CDR3 loop: CASSLPGPEAFF. CDR3 in DNA: TGTGCCAGCAGCTTACCGGGTCCTGAAGCTTTCTTT.

The chain recombines TRBV9 with TRBJ2-1; possible D gene TRBD1, 6 bases. This CDR3 contains 14 residues. From germline, CDR1 is SGDLS and CDR2 YYNGEE. Deletions cut 0 bases from V and 3 bases from J, with 7 bases between. CDR3 nucleotides: TGTGCCAGCAGCGTAGGGACAGTCTACAATGAGCAGTTCTTC. Encoded protein: CASSVGTVYNEQFF.

In its sample, this clone was seen once. The CDR3 coding sequence is TGTGCCAGTAGTCAACTAGCGGGAGGGCCTATCGGGGAGCTGTTTTTT. Amino acid sequence: CASSQLAGGPIGELFF. This rearrangement joins TRBV19 to TRBJ2-2; the match to TRBD2 covers 13 bases. The CDR3 runs 16 residues. Looked up from germline, CDR1 is LNHDA and CDR2 is SQIVND (reference sequence). The J segment lost 7 bases and the V segment lost 5 bases, leaving 7 bases of the junction unmatched.

The chain has TRBV6-6 and TRBJ2-2, with D possibly matching TRBD1 (5 bases). Trimming shortened V by 6 bases and J by 4 bases, and 18 bases separated the two germline ends. The germline V gene has CDR1 MNHNY and CDR2 SVGAGI (reference sequence). The CDR3 covers 16 residues. The CDR3 spells CASRLQLRVGTGELFF. In DNA form, the CDR3 reads TGTGCCAGCAGGCTCCAGCTCAGGGTGGGCACCGGGGAGCTGTTTTTT.

The CDR3 loop is CASSLEGLGGINEQFF. CDR3 DNA: TGCGCCAGCAGCTTGGAGGGTCTCGGGGGAATCAATGAGCAGTTCTTC. The rearrangement links TRBV5-1 to TRBJ2-1; D perhaps matches TRBD2 (6 bases). The V and J ends lost 0 bases and 6 bases respectively, with 16 bases between them. CDR3 length equals 16 residues. Germline V gene lookup returns CDR1 SGHRS and CDR2 YFSETQ. Combining the CDR3 with reference TRBV5-1 and TRBJ2-1 gives the whole variable domain KAGVTQTPRYLIKTRGQQVTLSCSPISGHRSVSWYQQTPGQGLQFLFEYFSETQRNKGNFPGRFSGRQFSNSRSEMNVSTLELGDSALYLCASSLEGLGGINEQFFGPGTRLTVL.